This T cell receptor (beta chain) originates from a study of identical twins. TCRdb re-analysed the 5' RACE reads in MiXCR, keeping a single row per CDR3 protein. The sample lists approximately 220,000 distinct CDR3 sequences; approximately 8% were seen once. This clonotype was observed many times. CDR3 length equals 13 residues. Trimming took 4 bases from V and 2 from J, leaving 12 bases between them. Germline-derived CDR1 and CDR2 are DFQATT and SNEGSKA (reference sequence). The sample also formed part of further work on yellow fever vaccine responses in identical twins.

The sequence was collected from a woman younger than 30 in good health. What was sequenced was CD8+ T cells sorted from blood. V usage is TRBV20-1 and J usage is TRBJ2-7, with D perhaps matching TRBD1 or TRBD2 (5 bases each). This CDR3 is CSATGRETYEQYF. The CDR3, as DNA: TGCAGTGCTACTGGCAGGGAGACCTACGAGCAGTACTTC.